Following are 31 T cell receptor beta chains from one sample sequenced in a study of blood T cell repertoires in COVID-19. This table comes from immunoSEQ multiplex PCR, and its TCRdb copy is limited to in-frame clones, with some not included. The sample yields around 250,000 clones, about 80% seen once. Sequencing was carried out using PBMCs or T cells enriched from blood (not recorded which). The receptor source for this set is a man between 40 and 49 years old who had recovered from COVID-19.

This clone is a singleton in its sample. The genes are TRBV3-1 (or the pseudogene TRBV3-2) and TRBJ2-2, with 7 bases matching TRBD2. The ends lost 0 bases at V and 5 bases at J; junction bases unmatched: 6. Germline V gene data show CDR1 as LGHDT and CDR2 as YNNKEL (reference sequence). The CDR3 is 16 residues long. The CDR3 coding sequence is TGTGCCAGCAGCCAAGACGGCGGGAGCGGAACCGGGGAGCTGTTTTTT. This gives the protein CASSQDGGSGTGELFF.

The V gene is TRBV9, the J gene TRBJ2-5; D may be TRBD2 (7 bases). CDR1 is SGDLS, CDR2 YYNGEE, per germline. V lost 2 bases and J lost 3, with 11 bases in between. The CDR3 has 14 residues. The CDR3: CASSVRGAEETQYF. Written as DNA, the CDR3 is TGTGCCAGCAGCGTCCGGGGGGCTGAAGAGACCCAGTACTTC.

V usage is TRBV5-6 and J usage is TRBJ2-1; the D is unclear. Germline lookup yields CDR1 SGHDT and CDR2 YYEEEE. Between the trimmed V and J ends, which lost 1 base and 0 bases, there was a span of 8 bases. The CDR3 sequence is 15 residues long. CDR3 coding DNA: TGTGCCAGCAGCTTGTTAGTTATCTCCTACAATGAGCAGTTCTTC. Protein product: CASSLLVISYNEQFF.

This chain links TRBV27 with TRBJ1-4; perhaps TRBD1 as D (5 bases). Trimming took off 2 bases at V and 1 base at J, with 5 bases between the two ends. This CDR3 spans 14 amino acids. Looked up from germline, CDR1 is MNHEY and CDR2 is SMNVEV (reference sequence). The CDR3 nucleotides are TGTGCCAGCAGTTTAAGGGGAACTAATGAAAAACTGTTTTTT. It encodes CASSLRGTNEKLFF.

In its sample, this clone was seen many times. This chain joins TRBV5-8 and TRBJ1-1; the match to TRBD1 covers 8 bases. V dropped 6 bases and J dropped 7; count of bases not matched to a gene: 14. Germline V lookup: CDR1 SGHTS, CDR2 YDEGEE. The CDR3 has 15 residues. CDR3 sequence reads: CASISGRGRGLEAFF. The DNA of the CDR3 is TGTGCCAGCATTAGTGGCAGGGGGCGCGGACTTGAAGCTTTCTTT. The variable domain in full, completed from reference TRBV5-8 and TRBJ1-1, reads EAGVTQSPTHLIKTRGQQATLRCSPISGHTSVYWYQQALGLGLQFLLWYDEGEERNRGNFPPRFSGRQFPNYSSELNVNALELEDSALYLCASISGRGRGLEAFFGQGTRLTVV.

The CDR3 spells CASRLPSNTGELFF. For the CDR3, the DNA is TGTGCCAGCAGACTACCTTCGAACACCGGGGAGCTGTTTTTT. This chain connects TRBV2 to TRBJ2-2, with no clear D. Germline CDR1 reads SNHLY; CDR2 reads FYNNEI. The CDR3 sequence is 14 residues long. Trimming removed 6 bases at V and 0 bases at J, with 8 bases between.

CDR3 residues: CATSGTGGGGEKLFF. CDR3 bases: TGTGCCACCTCCGGGACAGGGGGCGGAGGGGAAAAACTGTTTTTT. The chain couples TRBV2 to TRBJ1-4; 12 nucleotides match TRBD1. V lost 10 bases to trimming and J lost 8 bases; unmatched junction nucleotides: 11. CDR3 length: 15 residues. In germline, CDR1 is SNHLY, CDR2 FYNNEI.

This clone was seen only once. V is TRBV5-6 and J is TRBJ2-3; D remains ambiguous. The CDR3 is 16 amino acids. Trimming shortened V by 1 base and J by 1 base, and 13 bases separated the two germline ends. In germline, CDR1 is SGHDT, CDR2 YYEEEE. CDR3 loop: CASSLTPSPGTDTQYF. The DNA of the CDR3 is TGTGCCAGCAGCTTGACCCCATCGCCGGGCACAGATACGCAGTATTTT.

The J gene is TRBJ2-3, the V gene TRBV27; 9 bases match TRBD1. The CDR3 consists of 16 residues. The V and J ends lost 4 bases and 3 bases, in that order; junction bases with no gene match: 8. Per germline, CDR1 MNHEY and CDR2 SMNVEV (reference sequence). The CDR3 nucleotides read TGTGCCAGCAGTTGGGGACAGGGTAGAAGGACAGATACGCAGTATTTT. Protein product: CASSWGQGRRTDTQYF.

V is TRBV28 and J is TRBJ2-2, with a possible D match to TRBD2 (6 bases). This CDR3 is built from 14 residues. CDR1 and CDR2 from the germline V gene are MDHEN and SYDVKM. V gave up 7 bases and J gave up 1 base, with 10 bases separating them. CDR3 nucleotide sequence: TGTGCCAGCAAATACGGGGGGAACACCGGGGAGCTGTTTTTT. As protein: CASKYGGNTGELFF.

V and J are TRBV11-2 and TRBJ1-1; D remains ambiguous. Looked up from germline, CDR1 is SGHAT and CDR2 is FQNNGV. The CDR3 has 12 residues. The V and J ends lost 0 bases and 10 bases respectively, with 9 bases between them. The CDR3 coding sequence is TGTGCCAGCAGCTTAGATTCTAGTTCAGCTTTCTTT. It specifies CASSLDSSSAFF.

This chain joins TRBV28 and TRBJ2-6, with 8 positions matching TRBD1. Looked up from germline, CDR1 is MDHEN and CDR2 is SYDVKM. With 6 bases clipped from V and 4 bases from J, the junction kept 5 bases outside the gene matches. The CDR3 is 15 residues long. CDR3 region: CASRPTGAGANVLTF. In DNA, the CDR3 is TGTGCCAGCAGACCGACAGGGGCCGGGGCCAACGTCCTGACTTTC.

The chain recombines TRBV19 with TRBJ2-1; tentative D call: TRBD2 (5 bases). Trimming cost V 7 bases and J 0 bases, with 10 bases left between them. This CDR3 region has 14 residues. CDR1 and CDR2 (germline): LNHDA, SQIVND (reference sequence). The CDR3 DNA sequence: TGTGCCAGTATGATAGCGAACTCCTACAATGAGCAGTTCTTC. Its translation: CASMIANSYNEQFF.

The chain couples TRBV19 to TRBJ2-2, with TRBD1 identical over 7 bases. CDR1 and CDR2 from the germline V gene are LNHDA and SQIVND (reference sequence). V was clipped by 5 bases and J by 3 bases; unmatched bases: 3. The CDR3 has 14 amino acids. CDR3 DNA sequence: TGTGCCAGTAGTGCCAGGGGGTACACCGGGGAGCTGTTTTTT. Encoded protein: CASSARGYTGELFF.

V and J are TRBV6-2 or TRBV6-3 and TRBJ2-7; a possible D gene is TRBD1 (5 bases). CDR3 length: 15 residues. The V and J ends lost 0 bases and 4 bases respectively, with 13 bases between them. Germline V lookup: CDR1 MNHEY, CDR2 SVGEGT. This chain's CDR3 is CASSYSGRIAYEQYF. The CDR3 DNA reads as TGTGCCAGCAGTTACTCGGGGCGGATCGCATACGAGCAGTACTTC.

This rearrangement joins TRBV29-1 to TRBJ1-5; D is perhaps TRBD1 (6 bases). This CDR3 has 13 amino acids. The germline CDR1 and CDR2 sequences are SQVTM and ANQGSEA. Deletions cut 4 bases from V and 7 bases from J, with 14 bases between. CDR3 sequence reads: CSVATGRSQPQHF. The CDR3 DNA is TGCAGCGTTGCTACAGGGAGATCCCAGCCCCAGCATTTT.

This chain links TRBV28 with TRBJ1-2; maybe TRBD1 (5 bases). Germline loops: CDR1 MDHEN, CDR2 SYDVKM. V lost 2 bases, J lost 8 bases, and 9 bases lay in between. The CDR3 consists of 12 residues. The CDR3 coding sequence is TGTGCCAGCAGTTTACGCCAGGGAGGCTACACCTTC. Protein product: CASSLRQGGYTF.

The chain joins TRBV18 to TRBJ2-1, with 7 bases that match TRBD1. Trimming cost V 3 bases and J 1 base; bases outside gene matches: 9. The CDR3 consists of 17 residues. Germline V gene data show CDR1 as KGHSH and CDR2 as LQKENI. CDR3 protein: CASSPSPGQSSYNEQFF. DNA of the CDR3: TGTGCCAGCTCACCGTCGCCGGGACAGTCGTCCTACAATGAGCAGTTCTTC. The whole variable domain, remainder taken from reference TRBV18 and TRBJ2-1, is NAGVMQNPRHLVRRRGQEARLRCSPMKGHSHVYWYRQLPEEGLKFMVYLQKENIIDESGMPKERFSAEFPKEGPSILRIQQVVRGDSAAYFCASSPSPGQSSYNEQFFGPGTRLTVL.

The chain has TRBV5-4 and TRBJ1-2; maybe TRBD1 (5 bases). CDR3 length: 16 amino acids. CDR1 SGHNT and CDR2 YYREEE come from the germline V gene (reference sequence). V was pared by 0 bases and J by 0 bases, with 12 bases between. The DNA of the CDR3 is TGTGCCAGCAGCTTGGTAGTTGACAGAGCTAACTATGGCTACACCTTC. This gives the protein CASSLVVDRANYGYTF.

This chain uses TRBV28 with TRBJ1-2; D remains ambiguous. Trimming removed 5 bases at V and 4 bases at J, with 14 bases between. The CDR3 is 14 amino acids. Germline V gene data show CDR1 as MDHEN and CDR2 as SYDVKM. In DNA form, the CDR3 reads TGTGCCAGCAGTCCCAACTTGACGGGCTATGGCTACACCTTC. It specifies CASSPNLTGYGYTF.

The CDR3 DNA reads TGTGCCACCAGTGATTCACGCGGGGCCGATCTGAATACGCAGTATTTT. Protein: CATSDSRGADLNTQYF. The chain couples TRBV24-1 to TRBJ2-3, with TRBD2 as a possible D gene (6 bases). V lost 2 bases, J lost 7 bases, and 18 bases lay in between. The CDR3 consists of 16 residues. Germline CDR1 and CDR2: KGHDR and SFDVKD.

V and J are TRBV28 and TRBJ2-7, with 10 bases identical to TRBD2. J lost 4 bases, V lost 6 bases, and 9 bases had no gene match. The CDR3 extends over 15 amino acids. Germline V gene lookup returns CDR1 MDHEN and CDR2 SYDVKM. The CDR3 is CASSQSSGGIYEQYF. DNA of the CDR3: TGTGCCAGCAGCCAAAGTAGCGGGGGGATATACGAGCAGTACTTC.

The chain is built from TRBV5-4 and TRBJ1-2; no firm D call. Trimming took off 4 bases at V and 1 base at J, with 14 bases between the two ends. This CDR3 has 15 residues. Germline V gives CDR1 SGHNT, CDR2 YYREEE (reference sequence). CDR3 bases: TGTGCCAGCAGCGCCCCTGACGGAGGTAACTATGGCTACACCTTC. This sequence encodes CASSAPDGGNYGYTF.

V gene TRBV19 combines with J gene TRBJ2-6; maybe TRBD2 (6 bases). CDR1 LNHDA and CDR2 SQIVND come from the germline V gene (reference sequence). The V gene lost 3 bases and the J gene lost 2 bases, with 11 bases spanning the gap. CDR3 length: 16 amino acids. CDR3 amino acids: CASSIFRGTGANVLTF. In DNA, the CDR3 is TGTGCCAGTAGTATTTTTCGGGGGACTGGGGCCAACGTCCTGACTTTC.

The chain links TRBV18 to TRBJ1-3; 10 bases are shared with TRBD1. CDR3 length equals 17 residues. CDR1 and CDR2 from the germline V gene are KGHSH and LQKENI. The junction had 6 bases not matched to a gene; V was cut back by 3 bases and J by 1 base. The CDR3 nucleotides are TGTGCCAGCTCACCGCAGACAGGGGGCGATTCTGGAAACACCATATATTTT. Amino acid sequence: CASSPQTGGDSGNTIYF.

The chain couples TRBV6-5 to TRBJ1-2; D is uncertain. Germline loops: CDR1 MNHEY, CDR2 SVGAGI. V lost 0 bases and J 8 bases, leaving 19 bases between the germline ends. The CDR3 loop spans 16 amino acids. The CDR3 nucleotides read TGTGCCAGCAGTTACTCGATACGTGCGCGGGGAGGCGGCTACACCTTC. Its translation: CASSYSIRARGGGYTF.

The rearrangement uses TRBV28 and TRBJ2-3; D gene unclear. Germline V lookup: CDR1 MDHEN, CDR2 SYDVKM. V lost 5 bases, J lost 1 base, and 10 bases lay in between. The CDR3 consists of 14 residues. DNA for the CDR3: TGTGCCAGCAGTCCTATAGAGGGCACAGATACGCAGTATTTT. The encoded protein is CASSPIEGTDTQYF.

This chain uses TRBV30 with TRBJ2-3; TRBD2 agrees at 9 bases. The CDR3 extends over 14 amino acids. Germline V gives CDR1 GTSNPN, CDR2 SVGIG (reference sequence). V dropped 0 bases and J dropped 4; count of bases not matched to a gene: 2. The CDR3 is CAWSVGGGADTQYF. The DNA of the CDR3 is TGTGCCTGGAGTGTTGGCGGGGGGGCAGATACGCAGTATTTT.

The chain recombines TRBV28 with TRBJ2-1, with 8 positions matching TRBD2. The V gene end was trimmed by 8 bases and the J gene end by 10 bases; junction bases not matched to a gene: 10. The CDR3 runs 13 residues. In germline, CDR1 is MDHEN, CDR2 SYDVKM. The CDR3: CASGSGGPLEQFF. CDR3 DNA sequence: TGTGCCAGCGGGTCGGGAGGGCCTCTCGAGCAGTTCTTC.

The CDR3 nucleotides are TGTGCCAGCAGTAAGCGGGGGGGTCCCACAGATACGCAGTATTTT. This translates into CASSKRGGPTDTQYF. The chain links TRBV7-2 to TRBJ2-3; 10 bases map to TRBD2. The CDR3 length is 15 residues. V lost 6 bases, J lost 2 bases, and 5 bases stayed unmatched. The germline gives CDR1 SGHTA, CDR2 FQGNSA.

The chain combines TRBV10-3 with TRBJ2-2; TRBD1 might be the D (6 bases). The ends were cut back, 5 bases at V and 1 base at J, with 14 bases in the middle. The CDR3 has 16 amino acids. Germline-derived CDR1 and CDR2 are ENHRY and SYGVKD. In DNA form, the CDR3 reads TGTGCCATCAGTACGGGACAAAATAGGAACACCGGGGAGCTGTTTTTT. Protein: CAISTGQNRNTGELFF.